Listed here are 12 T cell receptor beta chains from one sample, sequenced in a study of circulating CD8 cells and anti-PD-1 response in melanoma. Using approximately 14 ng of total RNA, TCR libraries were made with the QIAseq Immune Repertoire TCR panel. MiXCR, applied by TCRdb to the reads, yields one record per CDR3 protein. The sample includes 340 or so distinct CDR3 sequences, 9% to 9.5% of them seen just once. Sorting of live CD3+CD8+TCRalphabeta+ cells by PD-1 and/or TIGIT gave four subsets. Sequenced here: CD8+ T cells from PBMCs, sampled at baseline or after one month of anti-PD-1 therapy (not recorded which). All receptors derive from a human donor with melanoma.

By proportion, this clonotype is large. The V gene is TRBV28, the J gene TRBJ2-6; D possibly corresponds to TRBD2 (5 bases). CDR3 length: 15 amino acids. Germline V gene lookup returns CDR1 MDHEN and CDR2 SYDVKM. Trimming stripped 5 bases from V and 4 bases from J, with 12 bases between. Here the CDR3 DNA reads TGTGCCAGCAGTCCATTGGAGGACGGGGCCAACGTCCTGACTTTC. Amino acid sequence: CASSPLEDGANVLTF.

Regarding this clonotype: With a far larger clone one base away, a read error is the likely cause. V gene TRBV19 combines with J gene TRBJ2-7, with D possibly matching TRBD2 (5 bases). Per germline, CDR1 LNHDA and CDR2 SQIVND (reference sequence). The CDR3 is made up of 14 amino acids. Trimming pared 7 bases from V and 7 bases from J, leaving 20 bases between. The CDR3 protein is CASKVASLPNEQYF. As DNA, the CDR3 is TGTGCCAGTAAAGTGGCTAGCCTCCCCAATGAGCAGTACTTC. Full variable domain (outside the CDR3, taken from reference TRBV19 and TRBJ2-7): DGGITQSPKYLFRKEGQNVTLSCEQNLNHDAMYWYRQDPGQGLRLIYYSQIVNDFQKGDIAEGYSVSREKKESFPLTVTSAQKNPTAFYLCASKVASLPNEQYFGPGTRLTVT.

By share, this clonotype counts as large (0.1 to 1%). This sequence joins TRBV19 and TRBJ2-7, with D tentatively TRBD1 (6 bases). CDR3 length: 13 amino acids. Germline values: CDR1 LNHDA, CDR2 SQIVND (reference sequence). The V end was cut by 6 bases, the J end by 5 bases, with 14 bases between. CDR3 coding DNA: TGTGCCAGTAGCCCCCGGACAGACCACGAGCAGTACTTC. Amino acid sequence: CASSPRTDHEQYF.

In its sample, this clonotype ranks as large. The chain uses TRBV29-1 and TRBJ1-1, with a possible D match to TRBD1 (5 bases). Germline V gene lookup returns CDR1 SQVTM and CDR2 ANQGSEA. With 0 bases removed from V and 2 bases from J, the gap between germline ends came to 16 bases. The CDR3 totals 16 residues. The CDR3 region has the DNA TGCAGCGTTGAAGATCTGGACCAGGGAGCTAACACTGAAGCTTTCTTT. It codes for CSVEDLDQGANTEAFF.

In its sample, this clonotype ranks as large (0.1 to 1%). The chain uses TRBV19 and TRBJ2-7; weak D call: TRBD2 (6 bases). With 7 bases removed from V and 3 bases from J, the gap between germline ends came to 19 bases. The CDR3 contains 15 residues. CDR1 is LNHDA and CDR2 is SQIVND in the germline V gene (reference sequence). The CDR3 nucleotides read TGTGCCAGTAATGGGCGGGATTCTCAGGGCTACGAGCAGTACTTC. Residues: CASNGRDSQGYEQYF.

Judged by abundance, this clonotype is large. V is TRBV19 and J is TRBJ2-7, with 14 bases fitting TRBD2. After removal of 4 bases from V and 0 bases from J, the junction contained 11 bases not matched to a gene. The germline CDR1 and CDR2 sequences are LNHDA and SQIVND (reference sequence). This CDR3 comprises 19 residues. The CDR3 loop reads CASSTPFGTSGGSSYEQYF. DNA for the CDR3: TGTGCCAGTAGTACACCTTTTGGGACTAGCGGGGGAAGCTCCTACGAGCAGTACTTC.

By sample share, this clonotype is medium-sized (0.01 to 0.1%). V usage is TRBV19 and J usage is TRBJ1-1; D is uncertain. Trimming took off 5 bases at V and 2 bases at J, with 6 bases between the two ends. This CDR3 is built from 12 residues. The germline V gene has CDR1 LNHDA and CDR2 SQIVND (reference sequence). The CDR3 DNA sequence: TGTGCCAGTAGTTACAGCAACACTGAAGCTTTCTTT. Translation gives CASSYSNTEAFF. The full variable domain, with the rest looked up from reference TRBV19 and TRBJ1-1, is DGGITQSPKYLFRKEGQNVTLSCEQNLNHDAMYWYRQDPGQGLRLIYYSQIVNDFQKGDIAEGYSVSREKKESFPLTVTSAQKNPTAFYLCASSYSNTEAFFGQGTRLTVV.

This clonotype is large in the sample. The CDR3 DNA is TGCGCCAGCAGTCAACCGACGGCAGGTTCGAGGGACACCGGGGAGCTGTTTTTT. Translating it yields CASSQPTAGSRDTGELFF. The chain carries TRBV23-1 and TRBJ2-2; D perhaps matches TRBD2 (5 bases). TRBV23-1 is identified as an open reading frame with a role that is uncertain. This CDR3 spans 18 amino acids. The V end was cut by 2 bases, the J end by 3 bases, with 19 bases between.

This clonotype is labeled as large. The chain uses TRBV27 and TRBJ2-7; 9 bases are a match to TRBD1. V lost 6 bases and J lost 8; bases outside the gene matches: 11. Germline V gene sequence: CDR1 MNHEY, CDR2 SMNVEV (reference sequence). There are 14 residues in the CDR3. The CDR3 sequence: CASSQPGTGIKQYF. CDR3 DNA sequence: TGTGCCAGCAGCCAACCCGGGACAGGGATAAAGCAGTACTTC.

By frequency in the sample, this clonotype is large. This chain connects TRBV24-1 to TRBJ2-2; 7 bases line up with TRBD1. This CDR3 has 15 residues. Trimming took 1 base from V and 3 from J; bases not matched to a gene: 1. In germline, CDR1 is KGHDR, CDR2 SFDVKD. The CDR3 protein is CATSDLTGDTGELFF. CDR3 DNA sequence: TGTGCCACCAGTGATTTAACAGGGGACACCGGGGAGCTGTTTTTT.

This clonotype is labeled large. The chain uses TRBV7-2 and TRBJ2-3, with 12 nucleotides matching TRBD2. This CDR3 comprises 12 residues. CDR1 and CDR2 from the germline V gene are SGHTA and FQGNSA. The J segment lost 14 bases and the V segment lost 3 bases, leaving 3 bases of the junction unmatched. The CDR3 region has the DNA TGTGCCAGCAGCTTCCTAGCGGGGGGGCCGTATTTT. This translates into CASSFLAGGPYF.

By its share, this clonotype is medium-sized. CDR3 protein: CASSDSSGGANEQFF. The CDR3 bases are TGTGCCAGCAGTGACTCTAGCGGGGGGGCCAATGAGCAGTTCTTC. The V call is TRBV6-4, the J call TRBJ2-1; 11 bases are a match to TRBD2. CDR3 size: 15 residues. Germline CDR1 reads MRHNA; CDR2 reads SNTAGT. V lost 0 bases and J lost 6; bases outside the gene matches: 1.